These T cell receptor beta chains were read from a single sample in a study of human T cells and chemical hapten exposure. TCRdb redid the calling of the RACE reads with MiXCR, one entry per CDR3 protein. The data hold tens of thousands of distinct CDR3 sequences, with roughly a tenth observed a single time. The sequences come from whole blood, collected in connection with sensitization to the hapten diphenylcyclopropenone (DPC). These receptors came from a woman aged 25-40 years with alopecia areata. Some clones in this sample may be carry-over from other donors' samples. The CDR3 runs from the conserved cysteine through the conserved F or W. Part of the rows lack a size; the others show once, few, many or a class for expanded clones.

V gene,clone size,CDR3 protein
TRBV20-1,.,CSASLRQGYEQYF
TRBV6-6,.,CASSYSTSSSGETQYF
TRBV5-1,.,CASCTSGTVTDTQYF
TRBV11-2,.,CASGGAGGRNEQFF
TRBV7-6,.,CASSARERLVADTQYF
TRBV6-6,many,CASRPTGNTGELFF
TRBV7-2,many,CASSQKSNSPLHF
TRBV11-1,.,CASSSQGEGQETQYF
TRBV20-1,.,CSAQLVEETQYF
TRBV4-2,many,CASSQDRGGTGYGYTF
TRBV28,many,CASIEPDRFIAKNIQYF
TRBV9,.,CASSSRLAVDEQFF
TRBV9,many,CASSVGPQGKDSPLHF
TRBV2,few,CASNPTTGAGDTQYF
TRBV29-1,many,CSVDWIGETQYF
TRBV7-2,.,CASSLRTGTNTGELFF
TRBV29-1,few,CSVEGGTGNNEQFF
TRBV28,few,CASKGMSDEQYF
TRBV20-1,few,CSARRDRSSEAFF
TRBV5-1,.,CATYLAGETGELFF
TRBV6-1,many,CASSRTGTGEASLHF
TRBV12-3/TRBV12-4,.,CASWAGELFF
TRBV29-1,few,CSAGTLAYEQYF
TRBV11-1,few,CASSPINPYEQYF
TRBV7-9,many,CASSLAGGPSYEQYF
TRBV12-3/TRBV12-4,many,CASSLRDVSNQPQHF
TRBV3-1,few,CASSQDQLAGNTGETQYF
TRBV19,many,CASMSPGQIPNQPQHF
TRBV11-3,many,CASSLDKWPGLKDQPQHF
TRBV18,few,CASSPRTGEEQYF
TRBV20-1,.,CSARGRSGGFSYNSPLHF
TRBV7-2,many,CASSFRTGTRAREEQFF
TRBV27,many,CASSPLQGLNEKLFF
TRBV6-5,.,CANRKPTGSYEQYF
TRBV11-2,many,CASSGRDRGYGNTIYF
TRBV5-1,few,CASSQQENTEAFF
TRBV12-3/TRBV12-4,.,CASSPPNTGELFF
TRBV28,.,CASRHRGANTGELFF
TRBV12-3/TRBV12-4,many,CASSLISGATEAFF
TRBV19,.,CASRKQVSGANVLTF
TRBV6-5,many,CASTLSDGTQYF
TRBV18,many,CASSPPARSYEQYF
TRBV6-5,.,CASSPGMGRDNYGYTF
TRBV4-3,few,CASSPRTSGYEQYF
TRBV20-1,.,CSGELEENTEAFF
TRBV20-1,few,CSARDPGNYGYTF
TRBV15,.,CATSRDSNRGLSYEQYF
TRBV5-4,many,CASSLGASGGPNTSYEQYF
TRBV7-9,many,CASTLGQEAYEQYF
TRBV16,many,CASSHFGGNYNSPLHF
TRBV12-3/TRBV12-4,many,CASSSSLGSTDTQYF
TRBV7-9,many,CASSLGQASYGYTF
TRBV6-2/TRBV6-3,.,CPGSQDDRVRTEAFF
TRBV5-1,few,CASSRDSLNTGELFF
TRBV7-2,many,CASSLDYDEQFF
TRBV30,many,CAWSVGDLKQPQHF
TRBV5-4,few,CASSVRDRHNEQFF
TRBV18,many,CASSLDRGNSPLHF